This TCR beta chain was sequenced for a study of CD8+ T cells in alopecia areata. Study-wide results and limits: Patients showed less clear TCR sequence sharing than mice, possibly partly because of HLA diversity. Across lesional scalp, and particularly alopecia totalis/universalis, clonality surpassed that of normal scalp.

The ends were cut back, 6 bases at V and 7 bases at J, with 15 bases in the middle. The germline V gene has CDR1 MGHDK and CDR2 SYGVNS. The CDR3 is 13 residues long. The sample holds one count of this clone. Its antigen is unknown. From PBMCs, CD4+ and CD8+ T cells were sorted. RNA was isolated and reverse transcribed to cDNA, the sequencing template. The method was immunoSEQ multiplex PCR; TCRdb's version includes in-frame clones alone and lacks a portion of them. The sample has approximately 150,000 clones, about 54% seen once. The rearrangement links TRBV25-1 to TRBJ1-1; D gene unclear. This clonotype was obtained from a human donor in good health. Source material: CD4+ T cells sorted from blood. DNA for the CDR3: TGTGCCAGCAGACGTCCTGGGCCGGGTGAAGCTTTCTTT. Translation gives CASRRPGPGEAFF.